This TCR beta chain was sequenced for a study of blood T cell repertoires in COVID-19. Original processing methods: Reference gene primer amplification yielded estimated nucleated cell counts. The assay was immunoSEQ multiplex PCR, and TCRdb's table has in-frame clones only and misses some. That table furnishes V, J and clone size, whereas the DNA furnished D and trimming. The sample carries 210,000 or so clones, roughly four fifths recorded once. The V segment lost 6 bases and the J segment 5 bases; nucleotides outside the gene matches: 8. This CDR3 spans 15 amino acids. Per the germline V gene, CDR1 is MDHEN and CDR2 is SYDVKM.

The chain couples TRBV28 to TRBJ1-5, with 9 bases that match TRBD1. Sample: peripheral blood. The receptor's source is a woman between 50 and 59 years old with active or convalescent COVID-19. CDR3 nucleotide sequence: TGTGCCAGCAGAAACGGACAGGGGTGGCATCAGCCCCAGCATTTT. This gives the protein CASRNGQGWHQPQHF.